A single sample is the source of the 21 T cell receptor beta chains below, sequenced in a study of T cell responses to AZD1222 COVID-19 vaccine. Measured with immunoSEQ multiplex PCR; TCRdb has only the in-frame clones, and not every one. The sample lists roughly 150,000 clones, 87% occurring once. The sequences come from peripheral blood, collected 28 days after the second AZD1222 dose. The origin of the receptors is an adult who received the AZD1222 COVID-19 vaccine.

The rearrangement uses TRBV5-5 and TRBJ1-5; perhaps TRBD1 as D (5 bases). The CDR3 length is 13 residues. CDR1 SGHKS and CDR2 YYEKEE come from the germline V gene (reference sequence). Trimming stripped 5 bases from V and 9 bases from J, with 15 bases between. The chain's CDR3 is CASRQVPAGPQHF. CDR3 DNA sequence: TGTGCCAGCAGACAGGTGCCCGCGGGGCCCCAGCATTTT.

In its sample, this clone was seen once. The V call is TRBV21-1, the J call TRBJ2-1; the table's D call, TRBD2, was not checked against the DNA. TRBV21-1 is assigned pseudogene status. CDR3 length: 18 amino acids. The CDR3 bases are TGTGCCAGCAGCAAAATCCCCCCGGGGTTCTGCTCCTACAATGAGCAGTTCTTC. Protein sequence: CASSKIPPGFCSYNEQFF.

This chain links TRBV6-5 with TRBJ2-7; TRBD1 agrees at 8 bases. The ends lost 2 bases at V and 2 bases at J; junction bases unmatched: 5. Germline V gene data show CDR1 as MNHEY and CDR2 as SVGAGI. The CDR3 loop spans 15 amino acids. This chain's CDR3 is CASSYDRGPTYEQYF. The CDR3 coding sequence is TGTGCCAGCAGTTACGACAGGGGTCCTACCTACGAGCAGTACTTC.

This chain links TRBV6-5 with TRBJ1-4; 7 positions agree with TRBD1. Germline CDR1 reads MNHEY; CDR2 reads SVGAGI. CDR3 length equals 14 residues. The trim removed 5 bases at V and 8 bases at J, leaving 8 bases unmatched. DNA for the CDR3: TGTGCCAGCAGTCAGACAGGGATAGGGGAAAAACTGTTTTTT. Protein: CASSQTGIGEKLFF.

The chain links TRBV18 to TRBJ2-5; D gene ambiguous. Germline assignment: CDR1 KGHSH and CDR2 LQKENI. This CDR3 spans 16 amino acids. Deletions cut 1 base from V and 5 bases from J, with 17 bases between. Written as DNA, the CDR3 is TGTGCCAGCTCACCACGGGTGGGAAGTGTATACGAGACCCAGTACTTC. It translates to CASSPRVGSVYETQYF.

The rearrangement uses TRBV4-3 and TRBJ2-7; no definite D call. V dropped 0 bases and J dropped 6 bases, with 9 bases sitting between them. The CDR3 loop spans 13 amino acids. Germline V gene lookup returns CDR1 LGHNA and CDR2 YSLEER. CDR3 sequence: CASSQDYTGEQYF. The CDR3 DNA follows: TGCGCCAGCAGCCAAGATTACACCGGCGAGCAGTACTTC.

The chain employs TRBV3-1 (or the pseudogene TRBV3-2) and TRBJ1-1; TRBD1 agrees at 7 bases. With V trimmed by 5 bases and J by 1 base, 4 bases remained unmatched. The CDR3 has 14 amino acids. CDR1 and CDR2 from the germline V gene are LGHDT and YNNKEL (reference sequence). The CDR3 nucleotides read TGTGCCAGCAGCGTTGGGACAGCGAACACTGAAGCTTTCTTT. This codes for CASSVGTANTEAFF.

This chain links TRBV27 with TRBJ1-2; D is unresolved. Trimming cost V 6 bases and J 7 bases, with 24 bases left between them. Germline CDR1 is MNHEY and CDR2 is SMNVEV (reference sequence). The length of the CDR3 is 16 residues. In DNA, the CDR3 is TGTGCCAGCAGCCTATCGTTTAGACCCCACTCTGGTGGCTACACCTTC. Translation gives CASSLSFRPHSGGYTF.

This clone was seen just once. This chain joins TRBV25-1 and TRBJ1-2; no reliable D call. The CDR3 sequence is 14 residues long. Germline loops: CDR1 MGHDK, CDR2 SYGVNS. Trimming left V 3 bases short and J 3 bases short, with 11 bases between. The CDR3 nucleotides are TGTGCCAGCAGTGATTATTTTACAGACTATGGCTACACCTTC. Protein sequence: CASSDYFTDYGYTF.

The chain is built from TRBV29-1 and TRBJ2-3; 10 positions agree with TRBD1. Unmatched junction bases numbered 5, after V lost 1 base and J lost 4 bases. Germline lookup yields CDR1 SQVTM and CDR2 ANQGSEA. The CDR3 runs to 15 residues. CDR3 coding DNA: TGCAGCGTTGAAGGGGGACAGGGGCGGGCAGATACGCAGTATTTT. Protein product: CSVEGGQGRADTQYF.

The table lists this clone with a few counts. The V and J genes are TRBV6-5 and TRBJ2-7, with TRBD1 matching over 10 bases. The germline CDR1 and CDR2 sequences are MNHEY and SVGAGI. The CDR3 runs 14 residues. V shed 6 bases and J 4 bases; nucleotides not matched to a gene: 6. CDR3 protein: CASRPGTGVYEQYF. The CDR3 bases are TGTGCCAGCAGGCCAGGGACAGGGGTATACGAGCAGTACTTC.

The genes are TRBV19 and TRBJ1-1; 7 bases align to TRBD1. CDR3 length equals 14 residues. Trimming removed 6 bases from V and 1 base from J; junction bases left unmatched: 5. Germline assignment: CDR1 LNHDA and CDR2 SQIVND (reference sequence). The CDR3 bases are TGTGCCAGTAGGAGGGACAGCCGGAACACTGAAGCTTTCTTT. It encodes CASRRDSRNTEAFF. Full variable domain (rest looked up from reference TRBV19 and TRBJ1-1): DGGITQSPKYLFRKEGQNVTLSCEQNLNHDAMYWYRQDPGQGLRLIYYSQIVNDFQKGDIAEGYSVSREKKESFPLTVTSAQKNPTAFYLCASRRDSRNTEAFFGQGTRLTVV.

The V call is TRBV18, the J call TRBJ2-5, with D unresolved. Looked up from germline, CDR1 is KGHSH and CDR2 is LQKENI. This CDR3 contains 14 residues. V was shortened by 3 bases and J by 0 bases, with 8 bases between the two germline ends. The CDR3 coding sequence is TGTGCCAGCTCACCGCCAACTAACCAAGAGACCCAGTACTTC. Protein: CASSPPTNQETQYF.

The rearrangement uses TRBV30 and TRBJ1-1; D is ambiguous. CDR1 and CDR2 from the germline V gene are GTSNPN and SVGIG (reference sequence). The length of the CDR3 is 15 residues. The V end lost 4 bases, the J end lost 1 base, and 16 bases lay between the germline ends. The CDR3 sequence is CAWTVQVLANTEAFF. As DNA, the CDR3 is TGTGCCTGGACTGTCCAGGTCTTGGCGAACACTGAAGCTTTCTTT.

The V call is TRBV5-8, the J call TRBJ2-2, with 8 bases aligning to TRBD1. Germline-derived CDR1 and CDR2 are SGHTS and YDEGEE. The CDR3 loop spans 15 amino acids. The CDR3 nucleotides are TGTACCACAGAAGAGCAGGGGGCAAGAACCGGGGAGCTGTTTTTT. Amino acid sequence: CTTEEQGARTGELFF.

The chain combines TRBV6-5 with TRBJ2-1; 7 positions match TRBD2. The CDR3 totals 15 residues. V shed 2 bases, J shed 4 bases, and the junction held 5 bases outside the gene matches. Per the germline V gene, CDR1 is MNHEY and CDR2 is SVGAGI. CDR3 bases: TGTGCCAGCAGTTACGGGGGACTATTTTACAATGAGCAGTTCTTC. This translates into CASSYGGLFYNEQFF.

This clone was recorded only once. This rearrangement joins TRBV9 to TRBJ2-1; no firm D call. Germline lookup yields CDR1 SGDLS and CDR2 YYNGEE. The CDR3 has 15 residues. Trimming removed 0 bases from V and 1 base from J, with 8 bases in between. The CDR3 DNA is TGTGCCAGCAGCGTAGGGGTAAGGTCCTACAATGAGCAGTTCTTC. It translates to CASSVGVRSYNEQFF.

This clone was found once. The V and J genes are TRBV27 and TRBJ1-1; D not certain. V was clipped by 2 bases and J by 0 bases, with 7 bases between them. The CDR3 runs 14 residues. The germline CDR1 and CDR2 sequences are MNHEY and SMNVEV (reference sequence). CDR3 DNA: TGTGCCAGCAGTTTAGGACGGGTGAACACTGAAGCTTTCTTT. It codes for CASSLGRVNTEAFF.

V gene TRBV19 combines with J gene TRBJ1-2, with TRBD1 as a possible D gene (6 bases). V lost 3 bases and J 7 bases, leaving 24 bases between the germline ends. The CDR3 length is 17 residues. The germline CDR1 and CDR2 sequences are LNHDA and SQIVND (reference sequence). The CDR3 sequence: CASSITGTGLQRSGYTF. The CDR3 DNA sequence: TGTGCCAGTAGTATTACGGGTACAGGGTTACAAAGGTCTGGCTACACCTTC.

This chain connects TRBV6-5 to TRBJ2-7; a possible D gene is TRBD2 (7 bases). CDR1 and CDR2 from the germline V gene are MNHEY and SVGAGI. This CDR3 comprises 15 residues. V was cut by 0 bases and J by 3 bases, with 12 bases left in between. The CDR3 DNA follows: TGTGCCAGCAGTTACTCGGGGGGGGCCCTCTACGAGCAGTACTTC. This sequence encodes CASSYSGGALYEQYF.

This chain connects TRBV2 to TRBJ2-1, with 15 bases aligning to TRBD2. The ends lost 2 bases at V and 9 bases at J; junction bases unmatched: 11. The CDR3 covers 18 residues. Germline CDR1 and CDR2: SNHLY and FYNNEI. CDR3 DNA: TGTGCCAGCAGTGAACTAGCCTGGACTAGCGGGGGGGAGGGTGAGCAGTTCTTC. This codes for CASSELAWTSGGEGEQFF.